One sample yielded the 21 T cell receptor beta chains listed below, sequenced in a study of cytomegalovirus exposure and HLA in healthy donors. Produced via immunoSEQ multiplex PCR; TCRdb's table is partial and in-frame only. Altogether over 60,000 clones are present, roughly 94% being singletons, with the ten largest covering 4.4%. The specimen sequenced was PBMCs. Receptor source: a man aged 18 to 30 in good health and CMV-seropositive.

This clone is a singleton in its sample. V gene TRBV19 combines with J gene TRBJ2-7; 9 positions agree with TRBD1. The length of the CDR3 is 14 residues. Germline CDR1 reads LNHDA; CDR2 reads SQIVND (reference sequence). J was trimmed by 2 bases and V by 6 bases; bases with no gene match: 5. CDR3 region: CASSRTGDPYEQYF. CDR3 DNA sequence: TGTGCCAGTAGCCGGACAGGGGATCCCTACGAGCAGTACTTC.

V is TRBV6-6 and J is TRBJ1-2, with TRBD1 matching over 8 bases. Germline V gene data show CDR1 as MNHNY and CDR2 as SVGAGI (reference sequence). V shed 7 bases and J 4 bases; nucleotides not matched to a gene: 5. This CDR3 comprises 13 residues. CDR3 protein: CASNQGASYGYTF. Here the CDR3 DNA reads TGTGCCAGCAACCAGGGGGCGTCCTATGGCTACACCTTC.

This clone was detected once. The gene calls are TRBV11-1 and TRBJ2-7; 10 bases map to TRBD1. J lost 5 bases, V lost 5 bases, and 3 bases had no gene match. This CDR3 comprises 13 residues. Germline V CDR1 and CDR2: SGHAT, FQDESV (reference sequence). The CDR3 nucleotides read TGTGCCAGCAGCCGGACAGGGGGGAACGAGCAGTACTTC. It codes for CASSRTGGNEQYF.

The CDR3 loop is CASSSNSELNTGELFF. Written as DNA, the CDR3 is TGTGCCAGCAGCTCGAACAGTGAGTTGAACACCGGGGAGCTGTTTTTT. This sequence joins TRBV28 and TRBJ2-2; D is unresolved. The CDR3 extends over 16 amino acids. Deletions cut 6 bases from V and 1 base from J, with 15 bases between. Germline V lookup: CDR1 MDHEN, CDR2 SYDVKM.

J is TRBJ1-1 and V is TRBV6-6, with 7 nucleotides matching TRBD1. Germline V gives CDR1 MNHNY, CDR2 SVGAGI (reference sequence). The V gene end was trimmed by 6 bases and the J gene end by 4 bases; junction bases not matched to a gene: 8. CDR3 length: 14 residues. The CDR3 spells CASSLTGLVTEAFF. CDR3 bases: TGTGCCAGCAGCCTGACAGGGTTGGTCACTGAAGCTTTCTTT.

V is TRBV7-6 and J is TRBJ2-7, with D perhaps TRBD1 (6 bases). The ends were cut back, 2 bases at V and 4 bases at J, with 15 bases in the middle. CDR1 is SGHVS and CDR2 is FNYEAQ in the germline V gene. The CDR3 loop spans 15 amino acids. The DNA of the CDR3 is TGTGCCAGCAGCTTAAGCGTAGGACAGATTTACGAGCAGTACTTC. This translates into CASSLSVGQIYEQYF.

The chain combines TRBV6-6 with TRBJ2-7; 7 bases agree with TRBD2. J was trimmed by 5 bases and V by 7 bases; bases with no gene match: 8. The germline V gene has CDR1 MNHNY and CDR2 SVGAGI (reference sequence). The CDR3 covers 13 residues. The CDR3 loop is CASMLAGEDEQYF. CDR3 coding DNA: TGTGCCAGCATGTTGGCGGGGGAGGACGAGCAGTACTTC.

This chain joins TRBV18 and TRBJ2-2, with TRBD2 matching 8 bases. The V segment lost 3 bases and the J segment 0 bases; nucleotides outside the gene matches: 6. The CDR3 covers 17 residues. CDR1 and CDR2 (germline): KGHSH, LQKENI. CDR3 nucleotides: TGTGCCAGCTCACCGGGTGAACTAGCGGCGAACACCGGGGAGCTGTTTTTT. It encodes CASSPGELAANTGELFF.

CDR3 sequence: CASRGAGTGGNTIYF. The CDR3 DNA reads as TGTGCCAGCAGGGGAGCCGGGACAGGGGGAAACACCATATATTTT. The V gene is TRBV7-2, the J gene TRBJ1-3, with TRBD1 matching over 9 bases. Unmatched junction bases numbered 7, after V lost 6 bases and J lost 4 bases. Per germline, CDR1 SGHTA and CDR2 FQGNSA. This CDR3 region has 15 residues.

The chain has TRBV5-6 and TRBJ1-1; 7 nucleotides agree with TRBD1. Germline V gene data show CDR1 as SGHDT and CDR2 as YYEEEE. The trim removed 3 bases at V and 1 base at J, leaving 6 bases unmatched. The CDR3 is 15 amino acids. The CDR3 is CASSSAGTANTEAFF. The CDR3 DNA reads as TGTGCCAGCAGCTCCGCAGGGACAGCGAACACTGAAGCTTTCTTT. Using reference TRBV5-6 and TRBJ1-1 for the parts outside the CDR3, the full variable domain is DAGVTQSPTHLIKTRGQQVTLRCSPKSGHDTVSWYQQALGQGPQFIFQYYEEEERQRGNFPDRFSGHQFPNYSSELNVNALLLGDSALYLCASSSAGTANTEAFFGQGTRLTVV.

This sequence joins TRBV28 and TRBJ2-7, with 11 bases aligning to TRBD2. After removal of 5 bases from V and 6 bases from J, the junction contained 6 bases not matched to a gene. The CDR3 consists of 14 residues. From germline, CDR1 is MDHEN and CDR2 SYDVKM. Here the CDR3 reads CASSVAGGVGEQYF. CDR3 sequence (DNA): TGTGCCAGCAGTGTAGCGGGAGGGGTGGGCGAGCAGTACTTC.

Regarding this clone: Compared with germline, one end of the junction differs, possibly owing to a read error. CDR3 sequence reads: CASTLKPIGLAGPTDTQYF. The CDR3 DNA follows: TGTGCCAGCACCTTAAAGCCTATTGGACTAGCGGGGCCCACAGATACGCAGTATTTT. The gene calls are TRBV7-9 and TRBJ2-3; the match to TRBD2 covers 12 bases. The CDR3 totals 19 residues. Germline V lookup: CDR1 SEHNR, CDR2 FQNEAQ (reference sequence).

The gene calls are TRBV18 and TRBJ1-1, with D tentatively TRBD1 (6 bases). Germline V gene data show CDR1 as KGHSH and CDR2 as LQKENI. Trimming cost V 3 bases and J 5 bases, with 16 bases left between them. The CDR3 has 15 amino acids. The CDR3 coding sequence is TGTGCCAGCTCACCCTCGACAGGTGGGCTTACTGAAGCTTTCTTT. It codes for CASSPSTGGLTEAFF.

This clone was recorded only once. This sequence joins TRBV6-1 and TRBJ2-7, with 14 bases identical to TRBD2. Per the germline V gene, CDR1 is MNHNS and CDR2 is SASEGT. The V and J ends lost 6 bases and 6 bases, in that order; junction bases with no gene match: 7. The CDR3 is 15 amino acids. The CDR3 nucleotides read TGTGCCAGCAGGGCCGGGACTAGCGGGAGTGGCGAGCAGTACTTC. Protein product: CASRAGTSGSGEQYF.

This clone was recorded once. The CDR3 bases are TGTGCCAGCAGTGACTCGACGGGAGAGGGCAATGAGCAGTTCTTC. This translates into CASSDSTGEGNEQFF. The chain combines TRBV6-4 with TRBJ2-1, with a tentative D call TRBD2 (6 bases). V dropped 0 bases and J dropped 6 bases, with 12 bases sitting between them. The CDR3 sequence is 15 residues long. Germline CDR1 reads MRHNA; CDR2 reads SNTAGT.

The CDR3 sequence: CASSSTGTVNEKLFF. CDR3 coding DNA: TGTGCCAGCAGCTCAACCGGGACAGTGAATGAAAAACTGTTTTTT. The chain is built from TRBV7-9 and TRBJ1-4, with 7 nucleotides matching TRBD1. The CDR3 loop spans 15 amino acids. Germline CDR1 is SEHNR and CDR2 is FQNEAQ (reference sequence). The J segment lost 5 bases and the V segment lost 4 bases, leaving 7 bases of the junction unmatched.

CDR3 in DNA: TGCGCCAGCAGCCAAGTTGGGGTCAGGGGCACAGATACGCAGTATTTT. This codes for CASSQVGVRGTDTQYF. The chain links TRBV4-3 to TRBJ2-3, with D possibly matching TRBD1 (5 bases). Germline-derived CDR1 and CDR2 are LGHNA and YSLEER. Trimming took 1 base from V and 1 from J, leaving 12 bases between them. There are 16 residues in the CDR3.

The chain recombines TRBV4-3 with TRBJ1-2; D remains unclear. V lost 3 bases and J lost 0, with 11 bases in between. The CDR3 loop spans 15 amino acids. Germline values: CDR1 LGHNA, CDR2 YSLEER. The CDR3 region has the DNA TGCGCCAGCAGCCAGAGTAGCCACTCTAACTATGGCTACACCTTC. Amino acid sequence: CASSQSSHSNYGYTF.

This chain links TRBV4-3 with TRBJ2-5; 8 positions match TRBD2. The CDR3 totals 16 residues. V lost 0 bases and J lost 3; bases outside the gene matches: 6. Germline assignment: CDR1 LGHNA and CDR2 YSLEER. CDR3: CASSQDLAGLEETQYF. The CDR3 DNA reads TGCGCCAGCAGCCAAGATCTAGCGGGCTTGGAAGAGACCCAGTACTTC.

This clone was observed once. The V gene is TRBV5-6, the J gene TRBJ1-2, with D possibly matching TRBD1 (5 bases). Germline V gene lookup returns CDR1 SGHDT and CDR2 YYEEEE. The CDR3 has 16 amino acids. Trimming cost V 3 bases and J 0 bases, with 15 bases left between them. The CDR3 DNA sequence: TGTGCCAGCAGCTCCTACTGGAGGGGAGCTAACTATGGCTACACCTTC. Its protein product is CASSSYWRGANYGYTF.

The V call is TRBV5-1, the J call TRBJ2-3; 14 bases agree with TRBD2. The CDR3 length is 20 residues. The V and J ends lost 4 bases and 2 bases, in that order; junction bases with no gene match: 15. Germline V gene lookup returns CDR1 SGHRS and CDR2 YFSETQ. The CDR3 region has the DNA TGCGCCAGCAGCCTGCTCGAGCCGGGACTAGCGGGAGTGAACACAGATACGCAGTATTTT. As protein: CASSLLEPGLAGVNTDTQYF.